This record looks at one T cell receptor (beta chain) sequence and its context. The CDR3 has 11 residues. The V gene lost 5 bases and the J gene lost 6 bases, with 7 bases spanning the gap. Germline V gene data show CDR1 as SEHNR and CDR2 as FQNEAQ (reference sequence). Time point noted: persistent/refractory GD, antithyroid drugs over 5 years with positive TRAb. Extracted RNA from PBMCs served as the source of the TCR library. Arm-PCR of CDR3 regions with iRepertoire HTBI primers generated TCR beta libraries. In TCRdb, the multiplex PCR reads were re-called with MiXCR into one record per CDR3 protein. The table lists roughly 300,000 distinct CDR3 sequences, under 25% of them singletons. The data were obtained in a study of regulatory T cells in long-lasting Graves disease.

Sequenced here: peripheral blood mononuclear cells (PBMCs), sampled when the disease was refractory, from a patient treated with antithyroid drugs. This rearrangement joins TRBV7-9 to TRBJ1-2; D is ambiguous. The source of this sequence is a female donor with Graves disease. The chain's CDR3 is CASSDGHGYTF. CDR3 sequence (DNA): TGTGCCAGCAGCGACGGGCATGGCTACACCTTC.